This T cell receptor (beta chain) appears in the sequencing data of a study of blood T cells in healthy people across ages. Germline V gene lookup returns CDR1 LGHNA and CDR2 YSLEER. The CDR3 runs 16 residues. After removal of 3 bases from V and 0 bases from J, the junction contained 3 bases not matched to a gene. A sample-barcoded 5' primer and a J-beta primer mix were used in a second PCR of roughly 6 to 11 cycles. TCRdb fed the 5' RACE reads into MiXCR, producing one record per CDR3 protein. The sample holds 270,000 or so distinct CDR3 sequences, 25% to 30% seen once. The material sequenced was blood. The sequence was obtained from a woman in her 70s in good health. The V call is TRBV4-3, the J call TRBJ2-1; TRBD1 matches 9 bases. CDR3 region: CASSHDRGGSYNEQFF. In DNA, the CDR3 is TGCGCCAGCAGCCATGACAGGGGGGGCTCCTACAATGAGCAGTTCTTC.